The source of this T cell receptor beta chain is a study of lymphopenia after photon versus proton radiotherapy. Study conclusions and caveats: Oligoclonal CD8+ Temra expansion after nadir drove photon patients' diversity drop.

Germline loops: CDR1 KGHSH, CDR2 LQKENI. This CDR3 has 13 residues. V was pared by 3 bases and J by 5 bases, with 1 base of the junction left unmatched. Libraries were prepared by immunoSEQ multiplex PCR; TCRdb keeps only in-frame clonotypes and omits some of them. The sample carries 55,000 to 70,000 clones, 85% to 90% recorded once. On this clone itself: The antigen is not known. The sample has other DNA sequences that encode this CDR3 too.

The source of this sequence is a man at least 80 years old with esophageal cancer. The chain combines TRBV18 with TRBJ2-3, with TRBD2 matching 8 bases. The sequencing used peripheral blood, collected from a patient treated with proton-based radiotherapy. The CDR3 DNA sequence: TGTGCCAGCTCACCCACTAGCGGAGATACGCAGTATTTT. Its protein product is CASSPTSGDTQYF.